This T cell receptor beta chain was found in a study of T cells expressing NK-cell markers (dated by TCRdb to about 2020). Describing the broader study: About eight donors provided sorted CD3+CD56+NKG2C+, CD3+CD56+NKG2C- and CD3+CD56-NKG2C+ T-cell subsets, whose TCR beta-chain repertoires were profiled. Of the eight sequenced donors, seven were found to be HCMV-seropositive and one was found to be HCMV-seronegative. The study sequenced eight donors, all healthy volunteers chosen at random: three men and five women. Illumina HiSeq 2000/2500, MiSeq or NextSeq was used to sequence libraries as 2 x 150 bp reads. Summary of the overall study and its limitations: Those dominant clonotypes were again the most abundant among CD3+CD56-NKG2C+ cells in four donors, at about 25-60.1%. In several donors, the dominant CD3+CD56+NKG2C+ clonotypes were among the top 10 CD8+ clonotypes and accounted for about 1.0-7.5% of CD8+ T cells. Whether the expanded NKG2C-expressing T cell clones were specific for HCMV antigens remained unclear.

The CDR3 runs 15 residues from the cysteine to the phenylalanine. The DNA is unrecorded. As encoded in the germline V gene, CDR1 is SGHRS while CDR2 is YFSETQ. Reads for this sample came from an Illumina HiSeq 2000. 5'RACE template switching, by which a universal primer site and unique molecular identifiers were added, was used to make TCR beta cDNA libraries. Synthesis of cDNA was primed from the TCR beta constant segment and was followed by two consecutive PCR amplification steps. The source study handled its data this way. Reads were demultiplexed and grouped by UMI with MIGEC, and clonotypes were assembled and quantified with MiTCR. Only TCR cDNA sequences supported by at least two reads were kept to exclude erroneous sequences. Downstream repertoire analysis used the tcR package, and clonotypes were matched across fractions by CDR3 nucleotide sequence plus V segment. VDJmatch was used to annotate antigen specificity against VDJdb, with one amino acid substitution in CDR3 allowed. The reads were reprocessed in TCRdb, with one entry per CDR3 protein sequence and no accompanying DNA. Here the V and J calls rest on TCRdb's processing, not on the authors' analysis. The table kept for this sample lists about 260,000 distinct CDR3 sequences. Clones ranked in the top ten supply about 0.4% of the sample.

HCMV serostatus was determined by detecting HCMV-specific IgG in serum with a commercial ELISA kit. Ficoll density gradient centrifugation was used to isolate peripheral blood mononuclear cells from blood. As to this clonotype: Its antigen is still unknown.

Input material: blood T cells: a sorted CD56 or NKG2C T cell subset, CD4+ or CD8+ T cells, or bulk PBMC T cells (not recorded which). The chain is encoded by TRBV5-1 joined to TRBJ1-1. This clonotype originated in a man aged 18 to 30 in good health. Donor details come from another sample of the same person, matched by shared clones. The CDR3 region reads CASTEDGRRTTEAFF.